Below, 23 T cell receptor beta chains from the same sample are listed, as sequenced in a study of graft-versus-host responses after intestinal transplantation (dated by TCRdb to 2020 to 2023). Libraries were made using the immunoSEQ multiplex PCR assay. TCRdb re-hosts the immuneACCESS table, in-frame sequences only. Its copies lack some clones; in the studies checked, an unresolved V gene accounts for under half of them, and the cause for the rest is not known. In this sample the table shows about 81,000 clones, roughly nine tenths of which occur a single time. Around 0.35% of the sample goes to the ten largest clones. Their cognate antigens are unknown. Interpreted using the paper, the time point label stands for: cells obtained before transplantation from donor or recipient. The sample consisted of unstimulated CD4+ T cells sorted from spleen or lymph node cells, taken before intestinal transplant. These receptors were taken from a human donor who received an intestinal transplant.

This clone was seen a single time. CDR3 DNA: TGTGCCAGCAGTGAAGGATCCCAGGGAAATATACTTATACGGCGCTACACCTTC. Translated: CASSEGSQGNILIRRYTF. The chain uses TRBV6-1 and TRBJ1-2; TRBD1 might be the D (5 bases). CDR3 length equals 18 residues. Germline V gene lookup returns CDR1 MNHNS and CDR2 SASEGT. Trimming pared 1 base from V and 9 bases from J, leaving 27 bases between.

The genes are TRBV18 and TRBJ2-2; no reliable D call. Trimming took off 4 bases at V and 2 bases at J, with 8 bases between the two ends. In germline, CDR1 is KGHSH, CDR2 LQKENI. There are 14 residues in the CDR3. The CDR3 nucleotides are TGTGCCAGCTCACGCAGGTTCAACACCGGGGAGCTGTTTTTT. As protein: CASSRRFNTGELFF. The entire variable domain, with the rest obtained from reference TRBV18 and TRBJ2-2, is as follows: NAGVMQNPRHLVRRRGQEARLRCSPMKGHSHVYWYRQLPEEGLKFMVYLQKENIIDESGMPKERFSAEFPKEGPSILRIQQVVRGDSAAYFCASSRRFNTGELFFGEGSRLTVL.

CDR3 residues: CASSQVGGLAGSNEQFF. The CDR3 nucleotides are TGCGCCAGCAGCCAAGTAGGGGGACTAGCGGGATCGAATGAGCAGTTCTTC. The chain joins TRBV4-1 to TRBJ2-1, with 13 nucleotides matching TRBD2. This CDR3 contains 17 residues. The V gene end was trimmed by 1 base and the J gene end by 7 bases; junction bases not matched to a gene: 7. Germline-derived CDR1 and CDR2 are MGHRA and YSYEKL.

Here the CDR3 DNA reads TGTGCCAGCAGGCTCGGAGATGGCTACACCTTC. Translated, it gives CASRLGDGYTF. The gene calls are TRBV6-1 and TRBJ1-2; D gene uncertain. Trimming pared 6 bases from V and 6 bases from J, leaving 8 bases between. The CDR3 totals 11 residues. Germline V gene data show CDR1 as MNHNS and CDR2 as SASEGT.

The CDR3 sequence is CASSTIAATDTQYF. CDR3 nucleotide sequence: TGTGCCAGCAGTACTATAGCGGCCACAGATACGCAGTATTTT. The genes are TRBV6-1 and TRBJ2-3; TRBD2 is a possible D gene (6 bases). Trimming cost V 5 bases and J 2 bases, with 11 bases left between them. The germline gives CDR1 MNHNS, CDR2 SASEGT. This CDR3 is built from 14 residues.

This chain uses TRBV5-1 with TRBJ2-7, with TRBD2 matching over 7 bases. This CDR3 has 13 amino acids. V gave up 4 bases and J gave up 3 bases; unmatched junction bases: 4. Germline V gene data show CDR1 as SGHRS and CDR2 as YFSETQ. CDR3 nucleotides: TGCGCCAGCAGCCTCCCGGGAGGCTACGAGCAGTACTTC. As protein: CASSLPGGYEQYF.

V is TRBV4-1 and J is TRBJ1-6, with unresolved D. Germline V gene sequence: CDR1 MGHRA, CDR2 YSYEKL. Trimming left V 1 base short and J 13 bases short, with 17 bases between. CDR3 length: 15 amino acids. The CDR3 spells CASSQVRIVRFPLHF. The CDR3 bases are TGCGCCAGCAGCCAAGTTAGGATCGTGAGGTTTCCCCTCCACTTT.

V is TRBV10-3 and J is TRBJ2-1, with 7 bases matching TRBD2. V trimming: 6 bases; J trimming: 8 bases; junction bases outside the gene matches: 4. This CDR3 region has 12 residues. From germline, CDR1 is ENHRY and CDR2 SYGVKD. Written as DNA, the CDR3 is TGTGCCATCAGAGGGACTAACGATGAGCAGTTCTTC. Its translation: CAIRGTNDEQFF.

The chain carries TRBV7-9 and TRBJ1-1, with no clear D. Trimming took off 5 bases at V and 0 bases at J, with 16 bases between the two ends. Germline lookup yields CDR1 SEHNR and CDR2 FQNEAQ (reference sequence). The CDR3 is 16 residues long. The CDR3 DNA is TGTGCCAGCAGCGGCCCAGTGTCCACCTTGAACACTGAAGCTTTCTTT. Residues: CASSGPVSTLNTEAFF.

The J gene is TRBJ2-7, the V gene TRBV7-2, with D possibly TRBD1 on 6 matching bases. The germline V and J ends were trimmed by 6 bases and 5 bases, with 11 bases remaining between them. The CDR3 has 12 amino acids. The germline V gene has CDR1 SGHTA and CDR2 FQGNSA. The CDR3 DNA follows: TGTGCCAGCAGTAGACAGGTGGACGAGCAGTACTTC. Translating gives CASSRQVDEQYF.

This chain connects TRBV18 to TRBJ2-7; the D gene is possibly TRBD1 (6 bases). Per germline, CDR1 KGHSH and CDR2 LQKENI. This CDR3 has 15 amino acids. The V and J ends lost 5 bases and 3 bases respectively, with 17 bases between them. This CDR3 reads CASSSSPDSSYEQYF. In nucleotides, the CDR3 is TGTGCCAGCTCATCATCTCCGGACAGTAGCTACGAGCAGTACTTC.

The rearrangement joins TRBV5-1 to TRBJ2-5; TRBD1 matches 7 bases. Germline CDR1 SGHRS, CDR2 YFSETQ. Trimming at V came to 4 bases and at J to 1 base, leaving 7 bases not matched to a gene. This CDR3 comprises 15 residues. The CDR3 is CASSRDSETQETQYF. The CDR3 DNA sequence: TGCGCCAGCAGCAGGGACAGTGAAACCCAAGAGACCCAGTACTTC.

This chain uses TRBV5-4 with TRBJ1-1; 11 bases agree with TRBD1. Germline loops: CDR1 SGHNT, CDR2 YYREEE (reference sequence). CDR3 length: 13 amino acids. Germline trimming cut 2 bases from V and 11 bases from J; bases unmatched to any gene: 5. This CDR3 reads CASSLPGQGGAFF. CDR3 DNA: TGTGCCAGCAGCTTACCGGGACAGGGGGGGGCTTTCTTT.

This chain connects TRBV6-5 to TRBJ1-3; D may be TRBD1 (5 bases). This CDR3 comprises 14 residues. V gave up 6 bases and J gave up 2 bases, with 11 bases separating them. CDR1 and CDR2 (germline): MNHEY, SVGAGI. The CDR3 DNA is TGTGCCAGCAGACGCTCAGGGACTGGAAACACCATATATTTT. Translated: CASRRSGTGNTIYF.

The V gene is TRBV6-5, the J gene TRBJ1-2, with D unclear. The CDR3 is 13 residues long. Trimming removed 0 bases from V and 6 bases from J, with 8 bases in between. From germline, CDR1 is MNHEY and CDR2 SVGAGI. CDR3 sequence (DNA): TGTGCCAGCAGTTACTCACGCGTAAATGGCTACACCTTC. Translating gives CASSYSRVNGYTF.

V usage is TRBV6-5 and J usage is TRBJ2-5, with a tentative D call TRBD2 (5 bases). CDR3 length equals 15 residues. V lost 0 bases and J lost 7, with 15 bases in between. Per the germline V gene, CDR1 is MNHEY and CDR2 is SVGAGI. The CDR3 loop reads CASSYSAGPETTQYF. DNA of the CDR3: TGTGCCAGCAGTTACTCTGCGGGCCCTGAGACGACCCAGTACTTC.

The J gene is TRBJ2-7, the V gene TRBV5-4; 8 nucleotides align to TRBD2. The V gene end was trimmed by 4 bases and the J gene end by 4 bases; junction bases not matched to a gene: 7. The length of the CDR3 is 14 residues. Germline V lookup: CDR1 SGHNT, CDR2 YYREEE (reference sequence). The CDR3 reads CASSPSTSEYEQYF. For the CDR3, the DNA is TGTGCCAGCAGCCCTTCGACTAGCGAGTACGAGCAGTACTTC.

This chain links TRBV5-1 with TRBJ2-1; possible D gene TRBD1, 6 bases. CDR3 length: 12 residues. V dropped 4 bases and J dropped 7 bases, with 9 bases sitting between them. The germline V gene encodes CDR1 SGHRS and CDR2 YFSETQ. CDR3 protein: CASSPDRNEQFF. DNA for the CDR3: TGCGCCAGCAGCCCGGACAGAAATGAGCAGTTCTTC. Supplemented by reference TRBV5-1 and TRBJ2-1, the full variable domain reads KAGVTQTPRYLIKTRGQQVTLSCSPISGHRSVSWYQQTPGQGLQFLFEYFSETQRNKGNFPGRFSGRQFSNSRSEMNVSTLELGDSALYLCASSPDRNEQFFGPGTRLTVL.

The chain is built from TRBV7-9 and TRBJ2-1; D perhaps matches TRBD2 (5 bases). The CDR3 is 12 amino acids. V shed 5 bases and J shed 6 bases, with 8 bases lying between them. Germline V CDR1 and CDR2: SEHNR, FQNEAQ (reference sequence). CDR3 DNA: TGTGCCAGCAGCGACCGGGGCAATGAGCAGTTCTTC. Translating it yields CASSDRGNEQFF.

The rearrangement uses TRBV30 and TRBJ1-1, with D tentatively TRBD1 (5 bases). CDR3 size: 11 residues. From germline, CDR1 is GTSNPN and CDR2 SVGIG (reference sequence). V was cut by 4 bases and J by 11 bases, with 14 bases left in between. Written as DNA, the CDR3 is TGTGCCTGGACGGTGGGGGGTAGGGCTTTCTTT. As protein: CAWTVGGRAFF.

J is TRBJ2-1 and V is TRBV7-9; 15 bases match TRBD2. V was clipped by 4 bases and J by 6 bases; unmatched bases: 1. The CDR3 has 15 amino acids. Germline values: CDR1 SEHNR, CDR2 FQNEAQ (reference sequence). CDR3 region: CASSWTSGRANEQFF. Written as DNA, the CDR3 is TGTGCCAGCAGCTGGACTAGCGGGAGGGCCAATGAGCAGTTCTTC.

The chain is built from TRBV5-6 and TRBJ2-7, with 10 bases fitting TRBD1. V was pared by 4 bases and J by 3 bases, with 10 bases of the junction left unmatched. The CDR3 is 16 amino acids. Germline-derived CDR1 and CDR2 are SGHDT and YYEEEE. The CDR3 DNA reads TGTGCCAGCAGCGGATACGGGACAGGGGACCACTACGAGCAGTACTTC. Its translation: CASSGYGTGDHYEQYF.

The chain recombines TRBV6-5 with TRBJ2-7; D is uncertain. The V gene lost 6 bases and the J gene lost 4 bases, with 13 bases spanning the gap. This CDR3 region has 13 residues. In germline, CDR1 is MNHEY, CDR2 SVGAGI. The CDR3 protein is CASRPPVGYEQYF. The DNA of the CDR3 is TGTGCCAGCAGGCCGCCGGTCGGGTACGAGCAGTACTTC.